The 30 T cell receptor beta chains presented below share a single source sample, sequenced in a study of T cells in Graves' hyperthyroidism and ophthalmopathy. It was RNA transcripts that yielded the amplified TCR beta CDR3 regions. With the HTBI primer set, the TCR CDR3 went through a first round of RT-PCR. TCRdb processed the multiplex PCR reads anew with MiXCR; each CDR3 protein has one entry. This sample yields roughly 180,000 distinct CDR3 sequences, of which over 8% are seen a single time; around 20% belongs to the top ten. The material sequenced was blood. The receptors come from a woman under 30 with Graves' hyperthyroidism that later progressed to Graves' ophthalmopathy.

This clonotype was counted many times. The V and J genes are TRBV20-1 and TRBJ1-2; D not certain. V lost 5 bases and J lost 0, with 16 bases in between. The CDR3 runs 15 residues. The germline V gene has CDR1 DFQATT and CDR2 SNEGSKA (reference sequence). The DNA for the CDR3 is TGCAGTGCTTCTTCCCCGAGGGAGTCTAACTATGGCTACACCTTC. Translated, it gives CSASSPRESNYGYTF.

This clonotype was seen a few times. The J gene is TRBJ1-4, the V gene TRBV6-6; no clear D gene. V was clipped by 2 bases and J by 8 bases, with 9 bases between them. Germline V gives CDR1 MNHNY, CDR2 SVGAGI (reference sequence). The CDR3 is 13 amino acids. This CDR3 is CASSYAPYEKLFF. CDR3 nucleotide sequence: TGTGCCAGCAGTTACGCCCCTTACGAAAAACTGTTTTTT.

This chain uses TRBV4-2 with TRBJ1-6; 8 bases agree with TRBD1. Looked up from germline, CDR1 is LGHNA and CDR2 is YNFKEQ. The trim removed 0 bases at V and 8 bases at J, leaving 6 bases unmatched. This CDR3 has 16 residues. The CDR3 here is CASSQDFGQGYSPLHF. The CDR3 DNA sequence: TGTGCCAGCAGCCAAGATTTCGGACAGGGTTATTCACCCCTCCACTTT.

With respect to this clonotype: This may come from a read error, since a much larger clone is one base off. The chain couples TRBV3-1 to TRBJ2-7; 9 nucleotides line up with TRBD2. Trimming cost V 3 bases and J 2 bases; bases outside gene matches: 8. This CDR3 comprises 16 residues. Germline lookup yields CDR1 LGHDT and CDR2 YNNKEL (reference sequence). The CDR3 DNA reads TGTGCCAGCAGCCAGGCCGTAGCGGGAGCGGCCTACGAGCAGTACTTC. Its protein is CASSQAVAGAAYEQYF.

This clonotype was counted at least ten times. The rearrangement links TRBV13 to TRBJ1-1, with 7 positions matching TRBD1. CDR3 length: 16 amino acids. The V gene's germline CDR1 is PRHDT and CDR2 FYEKMQ (reference sequence). V gave up 5 bases and J gave up 0 bases; unmatched junction bases: 9. The CDR3 spells CASSPTGDKMNTEAFF. CDR3 nucleotide sequence: TGTGCCAGCAGCCCCACAGGGGATAAAATGAACACTGAAGCTTTCTTT. Full variable domain (missing parts from reference TRBV13 and TRBJ1-1): AAGVIQSPRHLIKEKRETATLKCYPIPRHDTVYWYQQGPGQDPQFLISFYEKMQSDKGSIPDRFSAQQFSDYHSELNMSSLELGDSALYFCASSPTGDKMNTEAFFGQGTRLTVV.

This clonotype was counted between two and nine times. V and J are TRBV4-2 and TRBJ2-1; TRBD1 aligns across 9 bases. The CDR3 has 15 residues. V was pared by 4 bases and J by 8 bases, with 9 bases of the junction left unmatched. Germline assignment: CDR1 LGHNA and CDR2 YNFKEQ. The CDR3 region is CASSPGGTGPDEQFF. The DNA for the CDR3 is TGTGCCAGCAGCCCAGGGGGGACAGGGCCAGATGAGCAGTTCTTC.

As to this clonotype: This may be a read error: a much more frequent sequence differs by one nucleotide. J is TRBJ1-2 and V is TRBV4-1; D is unresolved. Germline assignment: CDR1 MGHRA and CDR2 YSYEKL. V dropped 6 bases and J dropped 4 bases, with 18 bases sitting between them. The CDR3 has 15 amino acids. The CDR3 is CASRLQIDGLYGYTF. The CDR3 DNA sequence: TGCGCCAGCAGACTACAGATTGACGGTCTCTATGGCTACACCTTC.

The sample holds many counts of this clonotype. The CDR3 reads CARQGLAYYETQYF. The CDR3 bases are TGTGCCAGACAGGGACTAGCCTATTACGAGACCCAGTACTTC. The chain joins TRBV2 to TRBJ2-5; 9 bases map to TRBD2. V shed 9 bases, J shed 5 bases, and the junction held 10 bases outside the gene matches. This CDR3 contains 14 residues. Germline V gene sequence: CDR1 SNHLY, CDR2 FYNNEI.

Many counts were recorded for this clonotype. This chain connects TRBV7-9 to TRBJ2-7; 7 bases map to TRBD2. Unmatched junction bases numbered 8, after V lost 5 bases and J lost 4 bases. The CDR3 consists of 14 residues. The V gene's germline CDR1 is SEHNR and CDR2 FQNEAQ (reference sequence). The CDR3 spells CASSRTSERYEQYF. CDR3 sequence (DNA): TGTGCCAGCAGCCGTACTAGCGAAAGGTACGAGCAGTACTTC.

This clonotype was seen more than once but under ten times. The chain joins TRBV5-1 to TRBJ1-3; 10 nucleotides match TRBD1. The CDR3 loop spans 16 amino acids. Germline loops: CDR1 SGHRS, CDR2 YFSETQ. V trimming: 4 bases; J trimming: 3 bases; junction bases outside the gene matches: 7. The CDR3 bases are TGCGCCAGCAGCCCTACGGGACAGGGGCTTGGAAACACCATATATTTT. It encodes CASSPTGQGLGNTIYF.

This clonotype was recorded at least ten times. This chain links TRBV7-3 with TRBJ2-1; TRBD1 aligns across 8 bases. Per the germline V gene, CDR1 is SGHTA and CDR2 is FQGTGA. The junction had 4 bases not matched to a gene; V was cut back by 4 bases and J by 2 bases. This CDR3 has 15 amino acids. The CDR3 region is CASSSGQGTYNEQFF. The CDR3 DNA follows: TGTGCCAGCAGCTCCGGACAGGGCACCTACAATGAGCAGTTCTTC.

This clonotype was found a few times. CDR3 sequence: CASSQDRGQGNTIYF. DNA of the CDR3: TGCGCCAGCAGCCAAGATAGAGGGCAAGGAAACACCATATATTTT. This chain connects TRBV4-1 to TRBJ1-3; D is uncertain. Germline lookup yields CDR1 MGHRA and CDR2 YSYEKL. The CDR3 runs to 15 residues. V was shortened by 0 bases and J by 4 bases, with 10 bases between the two germline ends.

This clonotype appeared many times. The rearrangement links TRBV6-1 to TRBJ1-1; D uncertain. CDR1 is MNHNS, CDR2 SASEGT, per germline. The V end was cut by 7 bases, the J end by 2 bases, with 14 bases between. This CDR3 spans 14 amino acids. The CDR3 sequence: CASIIISFNTEAFF. In DNA, the CDR3 is TGTGCCAGCATTATAATCAGTTTTAACACTGAAGCTTTCTTT.

This clonotype was recorded at least ten times. The CDR3: CASSELGVDEKLFF. The CDR3 DNA sequence: TGTGCCAGCAGTGAATTGGGGGTAGATGAAAAACTGTTTTTT. V and J are TRBV6-1 and TRBJ1-4; TRBD1 might be the D (5 bases). Germline loops: CDR1 MNHNS, CDR2 SASEGT. The CDR3 is made up of 14 amino acids. V was pared by 2 bases and J by 6 bases, with 10 bases between.

About this clonotype: This could be a read error, since a much larger clone is one nucleotide away. This sequence joins TRBV9 and TRBJ2-5; no clear D. V lost 0 bases and J lost 3, with 9 bases in between. The CDR3 extends over 14 amino acids. Germline values: CDR1 SGDLS, CDR2 YYNGEE. CDR3 protein: CASSVGELEETQYF. In nucleotides, the CDR3 is TGTGCCAGCAGCGTAGGTGAGTTAGAAGAGACCCAGTACTTC.

This clonotype occurred many times. The rearrangement joins TRBV6-1 to TRBJ1-6, with TRBD1 matching 8 bases. With 5 bases clipped from V and 8 bases from J, the junction kept 5 bases outside the gene matches. The V gene's germline CDR1 is MNHNS and CDR2 SASEGT. The CDR3 is 14 residues long. CDR3 protein: CASSRTGGDSPLHF. As DNA, the CDR3 is TGTGCCAGCAGTCGAACAGGGGGAGATTCACCCCTCCACTTT.

Many counts were recorded for this clonotype. The chain is built from TRBV2 and TRBJ1-1; 7 bases are shared with TRBD1. The CDR3 consists of 14 residues. The junction had 6 bases not matched to a gene; V was cut back by 6 bases and J by 2 bases. Germline lookup yields CDR1 SNHLY and CDR2 FYNNEI. The CDR3 here is CASRLGGENTEAFF. For the CDR3, the DNA is TGTGCCAGCAGACTAGGGGGCGAAAACACTGAAGCTTTCTTT.

In this sample, this clonotype turned up many times. This rearrangement joins TRBV11-3 to TRBJ2-3; perhaps TRBD1 as D (5 bases). The CDR3 is made up of 15 amino acids. V was trimmed by 5 bases and J by 2 bases, leaving 14 bases between them. Germline V gene lookup returns CDR1 SGHNT and CDR2 YENEEA. This chain's CDR3 is CASSPDSVPTDTQYF. DNA for the CDR3: TGTGCCAGCAGCCCAGACAGCGTACCCACAGATACGCAGTATTTT.

This clonotype was recorded many times. V is TRBV30 and J is TRBJ2-1; possible D gene TRBD2, 6 bases. The CDR3 totals 12 residues. Per the germline V gene, CDR1 is GTSNPN and CDR2 is SVGIG (reference sequence). Trimming pared 1 base from V and 6 bases from J, leaving 7 bases between. The DNA of the CDR3 is TGTGCCTGGAGTGGCGGGATCAATGAGCAGTTCTTC. It encodes CAWSGGINEQFF.

This clonotype was seen repeatedly, ten times or more. CDR3 sequence (DNA): TGCAGTGCTAGAGGGTTTGAAAAACTGTTTTTT. Amino acid sequence: CSARGFEKLFF. The V call is TRBV20-1, the J call TRBJ1-4; D not certain. Looked up from germline, CDR1 is DFQATT and CDR2 is SNEGSKA (reference sequence). V lost 1 base, J lost 7 bases, and 4 bases lay in between. The CDR3 sequence is 11 residues long.

The table lists this clonotype with a few counts. The CDR3 DNA reads TGTGCCAGCAGCTTCGGTCCCTCGGGACAGGGTTCTGAAAAACTGTTTTTT. This translates into CASSFGPSGQGSEKLFF. The rearrangement joins TRBV5-6 to TRBJ1-4; 9 nucleotides match TRBD1. Germline V gene sequence: CDR1 SGHDT, CDR2 YYEEEE. The V segment lost 2 bases and the J segment 7 bases; nucleotides outside the gene matches: 12. The CDR3 contains 17 residues. The full variable domain, in which reference TRBV5-6 and TRBJ1-4 provide the parts outside the CDR3, is DAGVTQSPTHLIKTRGQQVTLRCSPKSGHDTVSWYQQALGQGPQFIFQYYEEEERQRGNFPDRFSGHQFPNYSSELNVNALLLGDSALYLCASSFGPSGQGSEKLFFGSGTQLSVL.

This clonotype appeared many times. The CDR3 loop reads CASRNTGTGSYEQYF. In DNA, the CDR3 is TGTGCCAGCAGGAACACCGGGACAGGGTCCTACGAGCAGTACTTC. This chain connects TRBV28 to TRBJ2-7, with 9 positions matching TRBD1. Germline V gene lookup returns CDR1 MDHEN and CDR2 SYDVKM. Trimming at V came to 6 bases and at J to 1 base, leaving 7 bases not matched to a gene. The CDR3 is 15 amino acids.

This clonotype was seen at least ten times. V and J are TRBV27 and TRBJ1-2, with D possibly matching TRBD1 (6 bases). The V end was cut by 6 bases, the J end by 2 bases, with 7 bases between. From germline, CDR1 is MNHEY and CDR2 SMNVEV (reference sequence). The CDR3 is 12 amino acids. CDR3: CASRTGNYGYTF. DNA for the CDR3: TGTGCCAGCAGGACAGGAAACTATGGCTACACCTTC.

There are a few counts of this clonotype. The chain combines TRBV11-2 with TRBJ2-5; 7 nucleotides line up with TRBD1. The CDR3 is made up of 16 amino acids. V gave up 1 base and J gave up 5 bases; unmatched junction bases: 10. CDR1 is SGHAT and CDR2 is FQNNGV in the germline V gene. CDR3 residues: CASSLARQGGGETQYF. As DNA, the CDR3 is TGTGCCAGCAGCTTAGCTCGACAGGGCGGAGGCGAGACCCAGTACTTC.

This clonotype was picked up many times. The chain couples TRBV20-1 to TRBJ2-5; D is unresolved. The germline V gene encodes CDR1 DFQATT and CDR2 SNEGSKA (reference sequence). Trimming cost V 0 bases and J 4 bases, with 3 bases left between them. The CDR3 contains 11 residues. In nucleotides, the CDR3 is TGCAGTGCTAGAGAGCCAGAGACCCAGTACTTC. It encodes CSAREPETQYF.

This clonotype was seen at least ten times. The chain carries TRBV3-1 and TRBJ1-1, with 8 positions matching TRBD1. CDR1 and CDR2 (germline): LGHDT, YNNKEL (reference sequence). The CDR3 sequence is 19 residues long. V was pared by 3 bases and J by 0 bases, with 15 bases of the junction left unmatched. The CDR3 DNA is TGTGCCAGCAGCCATTTAAGAGGACAGGGAGAATCTATGAACACTGAAGCTTTCTTT. This translates into CASSHLRGQGESMNTEAFF.

This clonotype has at least ten counts. The CDR3 coding sequence is TGTGCCAGCAGCTTACTACCTAGCGGGGGTTACTACGAGCAGTACTTC. Its translation is CASSLLPSGGYYEQYF. This sequence joins TRBV7-2 and TRBJ2-7, with TRBD2 matching over 10 bases. The V gene's germline CDR1 is SGHTA and CDR2 FQGNSA. V dropped 2 bases and J dropped 3; count of bases not matched to a gene: 7. The CDR3 spans 16 residues.

This clonotype was detected ten times or more. The rearrangement links TRBV5-1 to TRBJ2-1; 7 bases map to TRBD1. The CDR3 contains 15 residues. V was clipped by 0 bases and J by 8 bases; unmatched bases: 8. Germline V CDR1 and CDR2: SGHRS, YFSETQ. For the CDR3, the DNA is TGCGCCAGCAGCTTGGTTCAGGGGGTGTGGGATGAGCAGTTCTTC. It is translated as CASSLVQGVWDEQFF.

This clonotype was counted a few times. The V call is TRBV4-2, the J call TRBJ1-2; possibly TRBD1 for D (6 bases). Germline loops: CDR1 LGHNA, CDR2 YNFKEQ. V lost 1 base and J 0 bases, leaving 21 bases between the germline ends. The CDR3 runs to 19 residues. Here the CDR3 reads CASSQAERIGQSTNYGYTF. As DNA, the CDR3 is TGTGCCAGCAGCCAAGCGGAAAGGATCGGACAGTCTACTAACTATGGCTACACCTTC.

Concerning this clonotype: This could be a read error, since a much larger clone is one nucleotide away. V gene TRBV9 combines with J gene TRBJ2-3; D is possibly TRBD1 (6 bases). The germline CDR1 and CDR2 sequences are SGDLS and YYNGEE. The CDR3 loop spans 16 amino acids. DNA for the CDR3: TGTGCCAGCAGCGTTTCCCCGGGACACGTCACAGGTACGCAGTATTTT. As protein: CASSVSPGHVTGTQYF.